The 21 T cell receptor beta chains presented below share a single source sample, sequenced in a study of blood T cell repertoires in COVID-19. Profiled with immunoSEQ multiplex PCR; TCRdb holds only in-frame clones, not every one. The sample has around 230,000 clones, 86% seen once. The specimen was PBMCs or T cells enriched from blood (not recorded which). All receptors come from a woman aged 40 to 49 with acute COVID-19.

CDR3 nucleotide sequence: TGCGCCAGCAGCCAAGATGGCAGATCTTACACTGAAGCTTTCTTT. This translates into CASSQDGRSYTEAFF. V usage is TRBV4-1 and J usage is TRBJ1-1; D unclear. The CDR3 runs 15 residues. The V gene's germline CDR1 is MGHRA and CDR2 YSYEKL. Trimming took 0 bases from V and 3 from J, leaving 11 bases between them.

The chain employs TRBV19 and TRBJ2-7, with D maybe TRBD1 (6 bases). V gave up 2 bases and J gave up 1 base, with 12 bases separating them. Germline CDR1 reads LNHDA; CDR2 reads SQIVND (reference sequence). The CDR3 length is 15 residues. CDR3 nucleotide sequence: TGTGCCAGTAGTATAAGTCGCCAGGGGTCCTACGAGCAGTACTTC. It translates to CASSISRQGSYEQYF.

The V and J genes are TRBV4-3 and TRBJ1-1; 8 bases match TRBD1. The CDR3 covers 15 residues. The trim removed 4 bases at V and 5 bases at J, leaving 9 bases unmatched. Germline CDR1 LGHNA, CDR2 YSLEER. The CDR3 DNA follows: TGCGCCAGCAGCCCTATACGACAGGGGTGGACTGAAGCTTTCTTT. It is translated as CASSPIRQGWTEAFF.

This clone was recorded once. The chain employs TRBV11-2 and TRBJ1-2; D possibly corresponds to TRBD1 (5 bases). Trimming left V 2 bases short and J 5 bases short, with 15 bases between. Germline CDR1 is SGHAT and CDR2 is FQNNGV. This CDR3 contains 15 residues. Written as DNA, the CDR3 is TGTGCCAGCAGCTTAAACGGACAACAACCATATGGCTACACCTTC. As protein: CASSLNGQQPYGYTF.

Of note for this clone: Other DNA sequences in the same sample also yield this CDR3. The rearrangement links TRBV19 to TRBJ1-1; TRBD1 is a possible D gene (6 bases). CDR1 is LNHDA and CDR2 is SQIVND in the germline V gene (reference sequence). V was trimmed by 3 bases and J by 5 bases, leaving 10 bases between them. This CDR3 spans 13 amino acids. CDR3 protein: CASSIEQGTEAFF. The CDR3 bases are TGTGCCAGTAGTATCGAGCAGGGGACTGAAGCTTTCTTT.

The V gene is TRBV6-5, the J gene TRBJ1-1, with D hard to call. The germline V gene has CDR1 MNHEY and CDR2 SVGAGI. This CDR3 has 13 residues. Trimming shortened V by 4 bases and J by 4 bases, and 10 bases separated the two germline ends. The CDR3 coding sequence is TGTGCCAGCAGTTGGGCTGGGCCCACTGAAGCTTTCTTT. This codes for CASSWAGPTEAFF.

The genes are TRBV19 and TRBJ2-1, with a weak D call TRBD2 (6 bases). V lost 5 bases to trimming and J lost 8 bases, with 16 bases between them. The CDR3 runs 14 residues. Germline V gives CDR1 LNHDA, CDR2 SQIVND (reference sequence). The DNA of the CDR3 is TGTGCCAGTAGTCGATCTGCCAGGGAGGATGAGCAGTTCTTC. This gives the protein CASSRSAREDEQFF.

The sample holds a few counts of this clone. The chain is built from TRBV7-8 and TRBJ1-2, with 9 bases that match TRBD1. V shed 4 bases, J shed 8 bases, and the junction held 11 bases outside the gene matches. The CDR3 is 15 amino acids. The germline CDR1 and CDR2 sequences are SGHVS and FQNEAQ. CDR3 nucleotide sequence: TGTGCCAGCAGCTCCTCCACCGGGACAGGGAACGGCTACACCTTC. This translates into CASSSSTGTGNGYTF.

J is TRBJ2-3 and V is TRBV27; 9 positions agree with TRBD2. CDR1 and CDR2 from the germline V gene are MNHEY and SMNVEV (reference sequence). CDR3 length equals 15 residues. After removal of 8 bases from V and 6 bases from J, the junction contained 12 bases not matched to a gene. CDR3 protein: CASREGLALEDTQYF. The CDR3 DNA reads as TGTGCCAGCCGCGAGGGACTAGCATTGGAGGATACGCAGTATTTT.

This clone came up a few times. The CDR3 nucleotides are TGTGCCAGCAGCAATGGCGGCTATGGCTACACCTTC. Translation gives CASSNGGYGYTF. The J gene is TRBJ1-2, the V gene TRBV21-1. TRBV21-1 is an annotated pseudogene. CDR3 length equals 12 residues.

This sequence joins TRBV7-6 and TRBJ1-3, with D possibly being TRBD1 (6 bases). This CDR3 spans 15 amino acids. Germline CDR1 SGHVS, CDR2 FNYEAQ. The V end lost 5 bases, the J end lost 4 bases, and 15 bases lay between the germline ends. The CDR3 DNA reads TGTGCCAGCAGCGACCGAACAGGGCGCGGAAACACCATATATTTT. Protein product: CASSDRTGRGNTIYF.

This chain connects TRBV4-1 to TRBJ1-1, with TRBD1 matching over 8 bases. V gave up 5 bases and J gave up 1 base; unmatched junction bases: 6. CDR1 and CDR2 from the germline V gene are MGHRA and YSYEKL. The CDR3 length is 15 residues. The CDR3 reads CASSSPGTGNTEAFF. The DNA of the CDR3 is TGCGCCAGCAGCTCACCCGGGACAGGGAACACTGAAGCTTTCTTT.

This clone appeared once. CDR3 region: CASSQASGLSNYGYTF. The CDR3 nucleotides are TGCGCCAGCAGCCAAGCCTCAGGCTTATCTAACTATGGCTACACCTTC. The J gene is TRBJ1-2, the V gene TRBV4-1, with unresolved D. Germline assignment: CDR1 MGHRA and CDR2 YSYEKL. CDR3 length equals 16 residues. Deletions cut 1 base from V and 0 bases from J, with 12 bases between.

The gene calls are TRBV24-1 and TRBJ2-2, with 7 bases lining up with TRBD1. Germline V gene data show CDR1 as KGHDR and CDR2 as SFDVKD. The CDR3 runs to 12 residues. V gave up 7 bases and J gave up 7 bases; unmatched junction bases: 2. CDR3 DNA: TGTGCCACCAGGACAGGGAACGGGGAGCTGTTTTTT. This gives the protein CATRTGNGELFF.

The chain employs TRBV18 and TRBJ1-1; D remains unclear. There are 13 residues in the CDR3. Deletions cut 3 bases from V and 0 bases from J, with 5 bases between. The germline CDR1 and CDR2 sequences are KGHSH and LQKENI. The chain's CDR3 is CASSPPVNTEAFF. CDR3 in DNA: TGTGCCAGCTCACCCCCGGTGAACACTGAAGCTTTCTTT.

J is TRBJ2-7 and V is TRBV11-2; possible D gene TRBD1, 6 bases. With 3 bases removed from V and 1 base from J, the gap between germline ends came to 16 bases. The CDR3 consists of 16 residues. CDR1 is SGHAT, CDR2 FQNNGV, per germline. The CDR3 coding sequence is TGTGCCAGCAGCTTCTCCCCGACACAGGGATCCTACGAGCAGTACTTC. This sequence encodes CASSFSPTQGSYEQYF.

The chain couples TRBV11-2 to TRBJ1-5, with D unresolved. V dropped 1 base and J dropped 4 bases, with 17 bases sitting between them. The CDR3 totals 17 residues. CDR1 and CDR2 from the germline V gene are SGHAT and FQNNGV. CDR3: CASSLGDFYGPNQPQHF. The CDR3, as DNA: TGTGCCAGCAGCTTAGGTGATTTTTATGGGCCGAATCAGCCCCAGCATTTT.

The chain joins TRBV3-1 (or the pseudogene TRBV3-2) to TRBJ1-1; TRBD1 is a possible D gene (5 bases). The CDR3 has 15 residues. V was shortened by 5 bases and J by 0 bases, with 13 bases between the two germline ends. Per the germline V gene, CDR1 is LGHDT and CDR2 is YNNKEL (reference sequence). CDR3 sequence reads: CASSKGQVMNTEAFF. In DNA, the CDR3 is TGTGCCAGCAGCAAGGGGCAGGTAATGAACACTGAAGCTTTCTTT.

The rearrangement joins TRBV6-4 to TRBJ2-1; D remains unclear. The CDR3 has 13 amino acids. V was cut by 3 bases and J by 10 bases, with 13 bases left in between. Germline V gene sequence: CDR1 MRHNA, CDR2 SNTAGT. This chain's CDR3 is CASSEINGLEQFF. DNA of the CDR3: TGTGCCAGCAGTGAGATAAACGGGTTGGAGCAGTTCTTC.

This clone was seen just once. The chain employs TRBV6-1 and TRBJ1-3, with 8 bases matching TRBD1. V trimming: 7 bases; J trimming: 2 bases; junction bases outside the gene matches: 7. The CDR3 is 15 residues long. The germline gives CDR1 MNHNS, CDR2 SASEGT. The CDR3 protein is CASTLDRGAGNTIYF. The CDR3 region has the DNA TGTGCCAGCACCCTAGACAGGGGAGCTGGAAACACCATATATTTT.

This clone turned up a few times. The chain links TRBV7-9 to TRBJ2-1; weak D call: TRBD1 (6 bases). This CDR3 comprises 13 residues. Per germline, CDR1 SEHNR and CDR2 FQNEAQ (reference sequence). Trimming shortened V by 5 bases and J by 9 bases, and 14 bases separated the two germline ends. CDR3 amino acids: CASSRGGFAEQFF. As DNA, the CDR3 is TGTGCCAGCAGCCGAGGGGGTTTTGCTGAGCAGTTCTTC. Looking up the rest from reference TRBV7-9 and TRBJ2-1 gives the full variable domain: DTGVSQNPRHKITKRGQNVTFRCDPISEHNRLYWYRQTLGQGPEFLTYFQNEAQLEKSRLLSDRFSAERPKGSFSTLEIQRTEQGDSAMYLCASSRGGFAEQFFGPGTRLTVL.